This T cell receptor beta chain was profiled in a study of blood T cell repertoires in COVID-19. Losses at the gene ends were 5 bases for V and 1 base for J; bases not matched to a gene: 5. Germline V CDR1 and CDR2: LNHDA, SQIVND (reference sequence). This CDR3 is built from 15 residues. Per the original data handling: How many nucleated cells were present was estimated from reference gene primer amplification. Clones were read by immunoSEQ multiplex PCR, and TCRdb kept only the in-frame ones, dropping some. Clone size and V and J calls were adopted from that table, with D and trimming inferred from the DNA. The repertoire includes 130,000 or so clones, approximately 90% of them detected once, and around 20% sits in the top ten.

Sequenced sample: peripheral blood. The sequence was collected from a man between 50 and 59 years old with active or convalescent COVID-19. This sequence joins TRBV19 and TRBJ1-1; 9 bases agree with TRBD1. CDR3 amino acids: CASSPRTGANTEAFF. In nucleotides, the CDR3 is TGTGCCAGTAGTCCGCGGACAGGGGCGAACACTGAAGCTTTCTTT. The full variable domain, in which reference TRBV19 and TRBJ1-1 provide the parts outside the CDR3, is DGGITQSPKYLFRKEGQNVTLSCEQNLNHDAMYWYRQDPGQGLRLIYYSQIVNDFQKGDIAEGYSVSREKKESFPLTVTSAQKNPTAFYLCASSPRTGANTEAFFGQGTRLTVV.